This T cell receptor beta chain was sequenced for a study of response to subunit inactivated influenza vaccine (dated by TCRdb to the late 2010s). The study in broad terms: The study used deep quantitative T cell receptor repertoire profiling to track responses to a trivalent subunit inactivated influenza vaccine. Broad study findings and their caveats: It was suggested by the authors that each seasonal influenza vaccination may recruit only a limited number of new T cells.

The protocol used for the library was RT-PCR. Reads for this sample came from an Illumina HiSeq 2500. TCRdb reprocessing: public reads trimmed at Q25 with fastp, clones called with MiXCR, in-frame beta chains kept. For every CDR3 protein sequence, its rows merge into one entry that carries the most common genes and DNA. In this sample the table shows around 580,000 distinct CDR3 sequences, about 12% of which occur a single time. The top ten hold 10% of the sample. Turning to this clonotype: Its antigen remains undetermined. No base quality information exists; no much larger clone differs at one position.

The CDR3 goes from the cysteine to the phenylalanine over 15 residues. The kept DNA is CDR3 alone, 45 bases in frame from the first base. V is pruned by 8 bases and J by 0 bases, leaving 5 bases of the junction without a gene match. CDR1 SEHNR and CDR2 FQNEAQ were looked up in the germline V gene (reference sequence). Sequencing was performed on PBMCs from blood, taken on the day of vaccination. Recombination joined TRBV7-9 with TRBJ2-1, and TRBD2 matches 9 of the central bases. This receptor was identified in a man in his fifties who received an inactivated influenza vaccine. Donor details come from another sample of the same person, matched by shared clones. The CDR3 region: CASREAGGSYNEQFF. The DNA is as follows: TGTGCCAGCCGAGAAGCGGGAGGCTCCTACAATGAGCAGTTCTTC.